These T cell receptor beta chains were read from a single sample in a study of T-cell reconstitution after alpha-beta-depleted transplantation in children. TCRdb re-called the PCR reads through MiXCR, storing one row per CDR3 protein. The sample shows about 980,000 distinct CDR3 sequences, under 30% of them seen only once. Specimen: PBMCs, mostly from graft donor cells, collected 360 days after TCRalphabeta/CD19-depleted stem cell transplant. These receptors originate from a boy in the first two years of life who had a stem cell transplant for SCID, so the T cells may come from the graft donor. Both conserved end residues are part of each CDR3. D genes are given only for firm matches. The size of a clone is reported for some rows only, either as once, few or many, or as a class for expanded clones.

NA	TRBV21-1	NA	TRBJ2-7	TGTGCCAGCAGCTCCCCCGGGACTAGCGGGGGGTCCGAGCAGTACTTC	CASSSPGTSGGSEQYF
NA	TRBV24-1	NA	TRBJ2-3	TGTGCCACCAGCTCGACGAGGAGGGGGAGCACAGATACGCAGTATTTT	CATSSTRRGSTDTQYF
few	TRBV7-8	NA	TRBJ2-1	TGTGCCAGCAGCCCCTTTCGGTCCTACAATGAGCAGTTCTTC	CASSPFRSYNEQFF
NA	TRBV5-6	TRBD2	TRBJ2-3	TGTGCCAGCAGCCCCGCCGGAGCGGGGGGGGAGGATACGCAGTATTTT	CASSPAGAGGEDTQYF
NA	TRBV27	TRBD1	TRBJ2-7	TGTGCCAGCAGGTGGGGACAGGGGGCCCACGAGCAGTACTTC	CASRWGQGAHEQYF
few	TRBV15	NA	TRBJ2-7	TGTGCCACCAGCAGAGATCGGGGACGCAACGAGCAGTACTTC	CATSRDRGRNEQYF
NA	TRBV7-3	NA	TRBJ2-1	TGTGCCAGAAGCCCCCACGGAATCTCCTACAATGAGCAGTTCTTC	CARSPHGISYNEQFF
NA	TRBV6-1	NA	TRBJ2-2	TGTGCCAGCAGGCGATGGGGGGGCGACACCGGGGAGCTGTTTTTT	CASRRWGGDTGELFF
many	TRBV29-1	NA	TRBJ2-2	TGCAGCGTTGTGGGGGGTCACGGGGAGCTGTTTTTT	CSVVGGHGELFF
NA	TRBV11-2	NA	TRBJ2-3	TGTGCCAGCAGCCCCGAGACAACTGTAGCATTGGGTTTGGCAGATACGCAGTATTTT	CASSPETTVALGLADTQYF
NA	TRBV29-1	TRBD1	TRBJ1-1	TGCAGCGCCGGGACAGGGTACGCGGGTGAAGCTTTCTTT	CSAGTGYAGEAFF
NA	TRBV20-1	NA	TRBJ2-1	TGCAGTGCCAAAAACGGGGAGCAGTTCTTC	CSAKNGEQFF
NA	TRBV20-1	NA	TRBJ2-3	TGCAGTGCTCCCGGGACTCGCCCGCGGAGCACAGATACGCAGTATTTT	CSAPGTRPRSTDTQYF
few	TRBV7-2	NA	TRBJ2-3	TGTGCCAGCAGCTTCCAAACAGGGACTTCAGATACGCAGTATTTT	CASSFQTGTSDTQYF
NA	TRBV4-2	TRBD1	TRBJ2-7	TGTGCCAGCAGCCAGCGGACAGGGGCGGTATACGAGCAGTACTTC	CASSQRTGAVYEQYF
once	TRBV2	TRBD2	TRBJ2-7	TGTGCCAGCAGTGAAGGGTCCGGGACTAGCGCCTACGAGCAGTACTTC	CASSEGSGTSAYEQYF
NA	TRBV29-1	NA	TRBJ2-1	TGCAGCGTTGAAACCCCTCGTAGGGGGGGCCGCTACAATGAGCAGTTCTTC	CSVETPRRGGRYNEQFF
few	TRBV7-2	NA	TRBJ2-1	TGTGCCAGCAGCACCCTAGGAGGGCGGCAGTTCTTC	CASSTLGGRQFF
NA	TRBV12-3/TRBV12-4	NA	TRBJ2-3	TGTGCCAGCAGTTTCTTGGGGCCGACAGATACGCAGTATTTT	CASSFLGPTDTQYF
few	TRBV5-1	NA	TRBJ1-3	TGCGCCAGCAGCTTGGACGATGGTTCTGGAAACACCATATATTTT	CASSLDDGSGNTIYF
once	TRBV5-1	NA	TRBJ2-3	TGCGCCAGCAGCTGGGGCCCGTCTAGCTCGGATACGCAGTATTTT	CASSWGPSSSDTQYF
NA	TRBV27	NA	TRBJ1-5	TGTGCCAGCAGTTTAGCCCCGCGGAATCAGCCCCAGCATTTT	CASSLAPRNQPQHF
NA	TRBV7-2	NA	TRBJ2-1	TGTGCCAGCAGCTTAGTGGGCGGGGGCGCCTACAATGAGCAGTTCTTC	CASSLVGGGAYNEQFF
NA	TRBV5-1	NA	TRBJ2-5	TGCGCCAGCAGCTTGGGTTGGGCCGACAGGCAAGAGACCCAGTACTTC	CASSLGWADRQETQYF
few	TRBV5-6	TRBD2	TRBJ2-1	TGTGCCAGCAGCCCAGGCTTAGCGGGGGGTATCCATGAGCAGTTCTTC	CASSPGLAGGIHEQFF
few	TRBV6-2/TRBV6-3	TRBD1	TRBJ2-5	TGTGCCAGCAGTCCGAGGGACAGCAAGTACTTC	CASSPRDSKYF
few	TRBV12-3/TRBV12-4	NA	TRBJ2-3	TGTGCCAGCAGTTTCCCGGGACTCCCCTATTTT	CASSFPGLPYF
few	TRBV12-3/TRBV12-4	NA	TRBJ2-2	TGTGCCAGCAGCCCTCAAACAGGGATCACCGGGGAGCTGTTTTTT	CASSPQTGITGELFF
few	TRBV2	NA	TRBJ2-2	TGTGCCAGCATTGGCTTAGAAGATACCGGGGAGCTGTTTTTT	CASIGLEDTGELFF
few	TRBV20-1	NA	TRBJ1-2	TGCAGTGCCATCAGGGGTTCAAAGCATGGCTACACCTTC	CSAIRGSKHGYTF
NA	TRBV7-2	NA	TRBJ1-1	TGTGCCAGCAGCTTTGGGGTCTTGAACACTGAAGCTTTCTTT	CASSFGVLNTEAFF
NA	TRBV5-1	NA	TRBJ1-2	TGCGCCAGCAGCTTGGAAGGGGCAGGGGGCTACACCTTC	CASSLEGAGGYTF
NA	TRBV3-1	NA	TRBJ1-2	TGTGCCAGCAGCCAAGATTCCGGGATCTATGGCTACACCTTC	CASSQDSGIYGYTF
few	TRBV20-1	NA	TRBJ1-5	TGCAGTGCTAGTAGGTCGGGGTCAAGGGATCAGCCCCAGCATTTT	CSASRSGSRDQPQHF
NA	TRBV4-1	NA	TRBJ2-2	TGCGCCAGCGTGTGGGGGGCCGGGGAGCTGTTTTTT	CASVWGAGELFF
few	TRBV9	TRBD1	TRBJ2-1	TGTGCCAGCAGCGTCATGACAGGGTTTAATGAGCAGTTCTTC	CASSVMTGFNEQFF
NA	TRBV7-2	NA	TRBJ2-3	TGTGCCAGCAGCCTCAGAGGGGATCTCCTCAGCACAGATACGCAGTATTTT	CASSLRGDLLSTDTQYF
NA	TRBV12-3/TRBV12-4	NA	TRBJ1-2	TGTGCCAGCAGTTTAGGCAGTCGCTATGGCTACACCTTC	CASSLGSRYGYTF
NA	TRBV6-2/TRBV6-3	TRBD2	TRBJ2-3	TGTGCCAGCAGTTACGGTGCGGGGGGAGGCACAGATACGCAGTATTTT	CASSYGAGGGTDTQYF
NA	TRBV5-1	NA	TRBJ2-5	TGCGCCAGCAGCTTCTTGCGGAGCCAAGAGACCCAGTACTTC	CASSFLRSQETQYF
NA	TRBV10-3	NA	TRBJ1-1	TGTGCCATCAGTGAGTGGGGGTCCGGCACTGAAGCTTTCTTT	CAISEWGSGTEAFF
NA	TRBV6-5	NA	TRBJ2-7	TGTGCCAGCAGTTACTCGGGCGGGGTTGCCTACGAGCAGTACTTC	CASSYSGGVAYEQYF
NA	TRBV7-9	NA	TRBJ2-1	TGTGCCAGCAGCTTAGCCGGAGGATTTATTGAGCAGTTCTTC	CASSLAGGFIEQFF
NA	TRBV20-1	TRBD2	TRBJ2-1	TGCAGTGCTAGACGTCCCTGGGGCGGGACTAGCTCATCTGAGCAGTTCTTC	CSARRPWGGTSSSEQFF
few	TRBV7-9	NA	TRBJ2-2	TGTGCCAGCAGCTATACAGCAGCCGGGGAGCTGTTTTTT	CASSYTAAGELFF
few	TRBV7-3	TRBD2	TRBJ2-3	TGTGCCAGCAGCACCCGACTAGCTGGCACAGATACGCAGTATTTT	CASSTRLAGTDTQYF
NA	TRBV5-1	NA	TRBJ2-1	TGCGCCAGCAGCTGGACGAGGGGAGGGGGCGATGGCAATGAGCAGTTCTTC	CASSWTRGGGDGNEQFF
NA	TRBV12-3/TRBV12-4	TRBD1	TRBJ1-2	TGTGCCAGCAGACCAGTCGGGACAGGGAACTATGGCTACACCTTC	CASRPVGTGNYGYTF
few	TRBV6-5	TRBD1	TRBJ2-2	TGTGCCAGCAGTACCGACAGGGTCTCCGGGGAGCTGTTTTTT	CASSTDRVSGELFF
few	TRBV5-1	NA	TRBJ2-3	TGCGCCAGCAGCTCACTTTTCGGGGAAATTTCGGAAGATACGCAGTATTTT	CASSSLFGEISEDTQYF
NA	TRBV4-3	NA	TRBJ2-3	TGCGCCAGCAGCCAAGTACCGGGGCCCACAGATACGCAGTATTTT	CASSQVPGPTDTQYF
NA	TRBV15	NA	TRBJ2-5	TGTGCCACCAGCAGAGATCCCGCAGTAGAAGAGACCCAGTACTTC	CATSRDPAVEETQYF
NA	TRBV12-3/TRBV12-4	TRBD2	TRBJ2-1	TGTGCCAGCAGTTTCCAGCGGGGGGCCTACAATGAGCAGTTCTTC	CASSFQRGAYNEQFF
few	TRBV6-5	TRBD1	TRBJ1-2	TGTGCCAGCAGACCGGGACAGGGAAAAGGTGACTATGGCTACACCTTC	CASRPGQGKGDYGYTF
few	TRBV20-1	NA	TRBJ2-1	TGCAGTGCTAGAGCCTCGAAGGAGCAGTTCTTC	CSARASKEQFF